This T cell receptor (beta chain) was documented in a study of blood T cell repertoires in COVID-19. TCRdb's copy holds only in-frame clones and misses some; the assay was immunoSEQ multiplex PCR. The repertoire consists of about 170,000 clones, with about 88% occurring once and the leading ten covering around 24%. The germline V gene encodes CDR1 SGHNT and CDR2 YENEEA. The CDR3 spans 14 residues. Trimming at V came to 5 bases and at J to 6 bases, leaving 8 bases not matched to a gene. This chain links TRBV11-3 with TRBJ2-5, with 8 bases matching TRBD2. The receptor was isolated from a man aged 55-75 years with acute or convalescent COVID-19. The material sequenced was peripheral blood. In DNA, the CDR3 is TGTGCCAGCAGCCCTTACGGGACTAGTCAGACCCAGTACTTC. Encoded protein: CASSPYGTSQTQYF. The variable domain in full, with the rest retrieved from reference TRBV11-3 and TRBJ2-5, is EAGVVQSPRYKIIEKKQPVAFWCNPISGHNTLYWYLQNLGQGPELLIRYENEEAVDDSQLPKDRFSAERLKGVDSTLKIQPAELGDSAVYLCASSPYGTSQTQYFGPGTRLLVL.